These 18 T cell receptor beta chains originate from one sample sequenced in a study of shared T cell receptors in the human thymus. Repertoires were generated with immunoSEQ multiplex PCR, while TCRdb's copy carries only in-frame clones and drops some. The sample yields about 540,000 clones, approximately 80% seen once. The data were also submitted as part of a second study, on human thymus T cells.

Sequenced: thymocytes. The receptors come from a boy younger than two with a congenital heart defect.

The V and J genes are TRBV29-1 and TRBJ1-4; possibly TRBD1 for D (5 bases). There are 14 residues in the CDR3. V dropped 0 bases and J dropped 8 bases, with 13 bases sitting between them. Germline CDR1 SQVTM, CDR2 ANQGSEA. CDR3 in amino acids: CSVEDPQGREKLFF. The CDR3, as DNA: TGCAGCGTTGAAGATCCGCAGGGTCGGGAAAAACTGTTTTTT.

In DNA form, the CDR3 reads TGCAGCGCCCTGGGACTAGCGGGAGGGCCCTGGGAGCAGTACTTC. Its protein product is CSALGLAGGPWEQYF. This chain connects TRBV29-1 to TRBJ2-7; 16 bases are a match to TRBD2. Germline assignment: CDR1 SQVTM and CDR2 ANQGSEA. J gave up 7 bases and V 7 bases, and 10 bases lay outside the gene matches. This CDR3 comprises 15 residues.

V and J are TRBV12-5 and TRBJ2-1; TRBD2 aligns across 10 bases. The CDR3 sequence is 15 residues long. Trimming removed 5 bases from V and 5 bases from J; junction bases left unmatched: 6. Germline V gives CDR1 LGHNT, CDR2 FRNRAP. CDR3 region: CASGTRTSGNNEQFF. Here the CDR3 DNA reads TGTGCTAGTGGTACCCGGACTAGCGGTAACAATGAGCAGTTCTTC.

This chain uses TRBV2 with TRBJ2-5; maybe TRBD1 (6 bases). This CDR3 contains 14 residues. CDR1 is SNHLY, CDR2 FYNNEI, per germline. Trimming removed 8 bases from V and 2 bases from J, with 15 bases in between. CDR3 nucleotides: TGTGCCAGCCGAAGGGGGAATTCACAAGAGACCCAGTACTTC. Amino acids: CASRRGNSQETQYF.

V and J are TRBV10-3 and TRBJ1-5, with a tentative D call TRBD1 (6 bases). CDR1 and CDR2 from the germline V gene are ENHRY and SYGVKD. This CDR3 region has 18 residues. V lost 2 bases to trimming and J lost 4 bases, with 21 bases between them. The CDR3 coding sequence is TGTGCCATCAGTGAGAGTGGGACCGGACAGATTAATAATCAGCCCCAGCATTTT. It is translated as CAISESGTGQINNQPQHF.

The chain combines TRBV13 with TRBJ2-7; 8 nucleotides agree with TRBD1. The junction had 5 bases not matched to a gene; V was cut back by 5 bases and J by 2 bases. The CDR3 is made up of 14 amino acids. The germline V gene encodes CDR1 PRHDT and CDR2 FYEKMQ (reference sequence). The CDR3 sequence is CASSQQGEAYEQYF. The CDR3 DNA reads TGTGCCAGCAGCCAACAGGGGGAGGCCTACGAGCAGTACTTC.

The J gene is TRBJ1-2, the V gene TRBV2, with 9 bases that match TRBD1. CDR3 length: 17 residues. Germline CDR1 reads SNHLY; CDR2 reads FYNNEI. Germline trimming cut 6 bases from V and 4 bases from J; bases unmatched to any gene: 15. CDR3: CASRGALRDRASYGYTF. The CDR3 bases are TGTGCCAGCAGAGGGGCCCTCCGGGACAGGGCGTCCTATGGCTACACCTTC. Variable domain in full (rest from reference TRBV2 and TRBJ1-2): EPEVTQTPSHQVTQMGQEVILRCVPISNHLYFYWYRQILGQKVEFLVSFYNNEISEKSEIFDDQFSVERPDGSNFTLKIRSTKLEDSAMYFCASRGALRDRASYGYTFGSGTRLTVV.

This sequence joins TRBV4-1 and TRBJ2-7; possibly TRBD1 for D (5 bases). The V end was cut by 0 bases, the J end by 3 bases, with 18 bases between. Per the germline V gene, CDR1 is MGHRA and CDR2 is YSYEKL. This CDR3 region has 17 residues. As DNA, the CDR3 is TGCGCCAGCAGCCAAGACTTAGTGGCAGGGCCCCTCTACGAGCAGTACTTC. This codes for CASSQDLVAGPLYEQYF.

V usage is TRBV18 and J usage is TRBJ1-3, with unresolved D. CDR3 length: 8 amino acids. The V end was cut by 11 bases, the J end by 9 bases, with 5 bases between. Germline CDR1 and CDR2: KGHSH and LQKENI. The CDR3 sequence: CALGTIYF. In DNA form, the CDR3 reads TGTGCCCTCGGCACCATATATTTT.

The DNA of the CDR3 is TGTGCCAGCAGACCCACAGTTACTAATGAAAAACTGTTTTTT. Residues: CASRPTVTNEKLFF. The chain joins TRBV27 to TRBJ1-4; D not certain. V gave up 6 bases and J gave up 2 bases, with 10 bases separating them. Germline CDR1 is MNHEY and CDR2 is SMNVEV (reference sequence). CDR3 size: 14 residues.

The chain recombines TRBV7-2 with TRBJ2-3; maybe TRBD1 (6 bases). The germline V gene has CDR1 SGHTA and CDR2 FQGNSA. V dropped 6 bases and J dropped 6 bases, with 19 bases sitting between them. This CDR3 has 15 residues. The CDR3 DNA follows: TGTGCCAGCAGTTCTGGAGTCAGGGGTGTGGATACGCAGTATTTT. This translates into CASSSGVRGVDTQYF.

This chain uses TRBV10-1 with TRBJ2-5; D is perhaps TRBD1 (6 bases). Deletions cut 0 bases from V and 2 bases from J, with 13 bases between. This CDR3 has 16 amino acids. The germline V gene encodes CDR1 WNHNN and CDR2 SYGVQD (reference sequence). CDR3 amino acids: CASSESKVGAQETQYF. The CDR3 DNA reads TGCGCCAGCAGTGAGTCGAAAGTGGGGGCTCAAGAGACCCAGTACTTC.

In nucleotides, the CDR3 is TGTGCCAGCAGTTGGCAGGGATCTCAAGCAACTAATGAAAAACTGTTTTTT. Its translation: CASSWQGSQATNEKLFF. This chain joins TRBV28 and TRBJ1-4; the D gene is possibly TRBD1 (5 bases). The ends were cut back, 4 bases at V and 0 bases at J, with 15 bases in the middle. This CDR3 region has 17 residues. CDR1 is MDHEN, CDR2 SYDVKM, per germline.

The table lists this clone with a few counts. The CDR3: CASSSRRTGEGGNTIYF. In DNA, the CDR3 is TGTGCCAGCAGCTCCAGGCGGACCGGGGAGGGGGGAAACACCATATATTTT. The chain employs TRBV7-6 and TRBJ1-3; tentatively, D is TRBD1 (5 bases). CDR1 is SGHVS and CDR2 is FNYEAQ in the germline V gene. Trimming took off 4 bases at V and 4 bases at J, with 20 bases between the two ends. This CDR3 spans 17 amino acids.

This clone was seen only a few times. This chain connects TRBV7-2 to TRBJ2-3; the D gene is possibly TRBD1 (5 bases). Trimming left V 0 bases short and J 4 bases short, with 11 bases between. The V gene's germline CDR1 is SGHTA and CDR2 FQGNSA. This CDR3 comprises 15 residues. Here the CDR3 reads CASSLAPRVADTQYF. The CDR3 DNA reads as TGTGCCAGCAGCTTAGCCCCCAGGGTCGCAGATACGCAGTATTTT.

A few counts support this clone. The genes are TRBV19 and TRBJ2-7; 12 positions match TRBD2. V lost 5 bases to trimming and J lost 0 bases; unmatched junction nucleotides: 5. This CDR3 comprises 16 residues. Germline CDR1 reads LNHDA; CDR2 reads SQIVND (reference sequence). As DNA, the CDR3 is TGTGCCAGTAGTGGGACTAGCGGGTTGAGCTCCTACGAGCAGTACTTC. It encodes CASSGTSGLSSYEQYF.

The CDR3 DNA reads as TGTGCCAGCGAGAGGGCGACCTCTGGAAACACCATATATTTT. Its protein product is CASERATSGNTIYF. The chain carries TRBV7-9 and TRBJ1-3; no reliable D call. The CDR3 is 14 amino acids. The V end lost 8 bases, the J end lost 0 bases, and 11 bases lay between the germline ends. CDR1 is SEHNR, CDR2 FQNEAQ, per germline (reference sequence).

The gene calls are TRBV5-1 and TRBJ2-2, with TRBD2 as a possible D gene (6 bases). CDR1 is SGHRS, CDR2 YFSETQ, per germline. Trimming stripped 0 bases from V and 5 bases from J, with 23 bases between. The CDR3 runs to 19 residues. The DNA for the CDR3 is TGCGCCAGCAGCTTGGCCTGGCAGGGACGGGGGTCAGAGACCGGGGAGCTGTTTTTT. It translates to CASSLAWQGRGSETGELFF.